The clone carrying this TCR beta chain was seen once. Its antigen is still unknown. CDR1 and CDR2 (germline): SGHRS, YFSETQ. The CDR3 totals 16 residues. Trimming cost V 0 bases and J 0 bases; bases outside gene matches: 3. The record originates from a study of graft-versus-host responses after intestinal transplantation. About the study: Recipients were all induced with anti-thymocyte globulin, then given tacrolimus and steroids for around three years. Study findings and constraints: With peak circulating GvH clone levels came an association with early post-transplant HvG declines. Analysis identified GvH clones in recipient marrow, with some appearing first in ileum or blood. Within the allografts of patients who had graft-donor T cell macrochimerism, graft-versus-host to host-versus-graft clonal ratios were high.

This table comes from immunoSEQ multiplex PCR, and its TCRdb copy is limited to in-frame clones, with some not included. The profile shows approximately 14,000 clones, just under 70% of them singletons. Graft-derived tissue was subjected to processing to liberate intraepithelial and lamina propria lymphocytes. The sample here was ileum tissue, taken 700 to 800 days after intestinal transplantation. J is TRBJ1-1 and V is TRBV5-1; TRBD1 agrees at 9 bases. The receptor was isolated from a human patient who received an intestinal transplant, so some T cells may come from the graft donor. CDR3 nucleotide sequence: TGCGCCAGCAGCTTGGGCGGGACAGGGTTGAACACTGAAGCTTTCTTT. It codes for CASSLGGTGLNTEAFF.